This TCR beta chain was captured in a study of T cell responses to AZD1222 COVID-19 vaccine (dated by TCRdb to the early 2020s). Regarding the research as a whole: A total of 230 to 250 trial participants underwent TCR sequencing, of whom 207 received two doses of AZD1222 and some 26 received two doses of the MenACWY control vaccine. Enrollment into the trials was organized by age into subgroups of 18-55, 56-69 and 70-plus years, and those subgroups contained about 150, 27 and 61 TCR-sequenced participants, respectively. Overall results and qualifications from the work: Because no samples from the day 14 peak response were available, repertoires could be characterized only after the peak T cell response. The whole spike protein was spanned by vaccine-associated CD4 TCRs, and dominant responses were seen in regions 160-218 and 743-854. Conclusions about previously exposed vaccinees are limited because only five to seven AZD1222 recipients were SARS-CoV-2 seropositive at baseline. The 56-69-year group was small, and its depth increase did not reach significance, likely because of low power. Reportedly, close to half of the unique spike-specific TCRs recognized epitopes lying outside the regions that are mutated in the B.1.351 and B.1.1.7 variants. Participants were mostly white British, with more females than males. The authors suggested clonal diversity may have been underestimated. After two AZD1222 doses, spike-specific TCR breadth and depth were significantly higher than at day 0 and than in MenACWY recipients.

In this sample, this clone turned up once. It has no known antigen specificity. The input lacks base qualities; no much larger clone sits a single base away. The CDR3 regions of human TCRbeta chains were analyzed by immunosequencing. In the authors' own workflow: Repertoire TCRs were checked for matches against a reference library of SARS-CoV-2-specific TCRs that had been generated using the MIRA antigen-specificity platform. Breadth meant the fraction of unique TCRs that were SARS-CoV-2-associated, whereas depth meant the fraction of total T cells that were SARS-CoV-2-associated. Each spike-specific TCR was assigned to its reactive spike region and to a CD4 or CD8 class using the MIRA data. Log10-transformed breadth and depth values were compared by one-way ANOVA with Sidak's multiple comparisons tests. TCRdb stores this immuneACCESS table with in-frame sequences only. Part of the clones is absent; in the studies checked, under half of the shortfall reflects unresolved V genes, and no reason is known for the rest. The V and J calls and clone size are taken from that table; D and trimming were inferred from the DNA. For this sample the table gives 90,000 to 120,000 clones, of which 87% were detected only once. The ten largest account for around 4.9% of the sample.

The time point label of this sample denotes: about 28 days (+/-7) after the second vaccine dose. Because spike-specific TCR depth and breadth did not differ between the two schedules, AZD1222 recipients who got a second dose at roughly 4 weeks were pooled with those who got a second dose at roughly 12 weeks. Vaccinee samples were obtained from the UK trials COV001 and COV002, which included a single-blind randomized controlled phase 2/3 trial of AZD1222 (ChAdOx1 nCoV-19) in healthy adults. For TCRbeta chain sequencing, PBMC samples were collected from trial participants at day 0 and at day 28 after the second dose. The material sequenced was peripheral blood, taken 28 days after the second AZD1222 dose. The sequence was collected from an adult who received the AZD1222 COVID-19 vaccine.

In nucleotide form, the sequence is TGCGCCAGCAGCCAAACCTGGGACGGTGGCGGCTATGGCTACACCTTC. Its protein product is CASSQTWDGGGYGYTF. Recombination connected TRBV4-1 to TRBJ1-2; 5 matching bases give a weak D call of TRBD1. The CDR3 runs 16 residues from the cysteine to the phenylalanine. Just the 48-base CDR3 DNA is kept, in frame starting at base 1. The germline V gene gives CDR1 as MGHRA and CDR2 as YSYEKL. Cut back by 2 bases and 4 bases, the V and J ends lie 17 bases apart.